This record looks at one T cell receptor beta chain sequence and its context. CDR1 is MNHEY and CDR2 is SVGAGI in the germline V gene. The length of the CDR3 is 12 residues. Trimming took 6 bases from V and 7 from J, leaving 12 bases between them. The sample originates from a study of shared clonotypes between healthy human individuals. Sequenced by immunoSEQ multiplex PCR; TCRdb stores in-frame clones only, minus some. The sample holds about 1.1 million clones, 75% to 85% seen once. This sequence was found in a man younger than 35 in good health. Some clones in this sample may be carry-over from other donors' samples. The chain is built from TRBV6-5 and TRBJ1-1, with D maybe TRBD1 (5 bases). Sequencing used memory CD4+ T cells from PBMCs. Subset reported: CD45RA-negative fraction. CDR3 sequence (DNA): TGTGCCAGCAGATCAGGGAGAGGTGAAGCTTTCTTT. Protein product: CASRSGRGEAFF.